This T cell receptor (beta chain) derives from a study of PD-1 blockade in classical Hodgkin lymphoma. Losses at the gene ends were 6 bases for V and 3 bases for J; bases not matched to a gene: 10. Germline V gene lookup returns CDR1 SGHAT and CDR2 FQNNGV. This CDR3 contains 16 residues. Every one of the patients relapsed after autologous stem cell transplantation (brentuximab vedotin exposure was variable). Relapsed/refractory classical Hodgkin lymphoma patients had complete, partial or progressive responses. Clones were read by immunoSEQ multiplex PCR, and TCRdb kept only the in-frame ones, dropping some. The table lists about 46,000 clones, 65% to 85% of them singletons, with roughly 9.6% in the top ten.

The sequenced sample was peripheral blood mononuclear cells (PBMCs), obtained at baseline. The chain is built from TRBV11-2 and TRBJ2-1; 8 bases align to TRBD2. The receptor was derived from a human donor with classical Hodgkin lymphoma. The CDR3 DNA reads TGTGCCAGCAGGTTGACCGGGACTAGTCTCTACAATGAGCAGTTCTTC. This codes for CASRLTGTSLYNEQFF. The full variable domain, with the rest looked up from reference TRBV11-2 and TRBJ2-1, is EAGVAQSPRYKIIEKRQSVAFWCNPISGHATLYWYQQILGQGPKLLIQFQNNGVVDDSQLPKDRFSAERLKGVDSTLKIQPAKLEDSAVYLCASRLTGTSLYNEQFFGPGTRLTVL.